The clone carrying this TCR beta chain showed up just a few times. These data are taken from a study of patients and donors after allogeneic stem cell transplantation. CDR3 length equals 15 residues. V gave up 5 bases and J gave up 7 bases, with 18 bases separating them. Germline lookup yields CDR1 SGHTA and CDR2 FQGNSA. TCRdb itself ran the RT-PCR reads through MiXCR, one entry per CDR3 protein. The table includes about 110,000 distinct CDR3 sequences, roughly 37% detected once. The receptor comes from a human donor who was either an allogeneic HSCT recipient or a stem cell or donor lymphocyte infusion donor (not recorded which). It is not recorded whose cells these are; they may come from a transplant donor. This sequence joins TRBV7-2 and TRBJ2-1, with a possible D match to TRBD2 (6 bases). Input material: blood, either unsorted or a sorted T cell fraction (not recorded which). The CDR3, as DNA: TGTGCCAGCAGCCCAGAGGTACGGGCGGGGAATGAGCAGTTCTTC. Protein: CASSPEVRAGNEQFF. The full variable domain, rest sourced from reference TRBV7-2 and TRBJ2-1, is GAGVSQSPSNKVTEKGKDVELRCDPISGHTALYWYRQSLGQGLEFLIYFQGNSAPDKSGLPSDRFSAERTGGSVSTLTIQRTQQEDSAVYLCASSPEVRAGNEQFFGPGTRLTVL.